These T cell receptor beta chains were read from a single sample in a study of OX40 agonist ivuxolimab in advanced cancers. Sequencing was performed with immunoSEQ multiplex PCR; in TCRdb, only in-frame clones are kept and a portion is missing. Here the sample spans more than 75,000 clones, approximately 91% being singletons. The sample was CD4+ or CD8+ T cells sorted from blood, taken in a trial of the OX40 agonist ivuxolimab. The receptors here all came from an adult with an advanced solid tumor such as melanoma, head and neck, liver or kidney cancer. CDR3s include the opening cysteine and the closing phenylalanine or tryptophan. A D gene is named only where the DNA matches it firmly. A row's size may be missing; if present it is once, few, many or a size class.

NA TRBJ2-1 11 TRBV11-2 NA CASSLAAQQFF TGTGCCAGCAGCTTAGCTGCCCAGCAGTTCTTC
NA TRBJ2-1 11 TRBV20-1 NA CSAGRDQRQFF TGCAGTGCCGGCAGGGATCAACGGCAGTTCTTC
NA TRBJ2-3 15 TRBV6-1 TRBD1 CASQPGTGGTDTQYF TGTGCCAGCCAGCCCGGGACAGGGGGGACAGATACGCAGTATTTT
NA TRBJ2-3 11 TRBV30 NA CAWSFSDTQYF TGTGCCTGGAGCTTCTCGGATACGCAGTATTTT
NA TRBJ2-2 16 TRBV9 NA CASSVGAGSNTGELFF TGTGCCAGCAGCGTTGGGGCGGGATCGAACACCGGGGAGCTGTTTTTT
NA TRBJ1-1 14 TRBV11-1 NA CASSLALANTEAFF TGTGCCAGCAGCTTAGCGCTAGCGAACACTGAAGCTTTCTTT
NA TRBJ1-1 16 TRBV5-1 NA CASSYPATGVNTEAFF TGCGCCAGCAGCTACCCAGCGACGGGGGTGAACACTGAAGCTTTCTTT
NA TRBJ1-1 15 TRBV28 NA CASSSPGHLNTEAFF TGTGCCAGCAGTTCCCCGGGACACCTGAACACTGAAGCTTTCTTT
NA TRBJ2-7 13 TRBV18 NA CASSPSGYNEQYF TGTGCCAGCTCACCGAGTGGTTATAACGAGCAGTACTTC
NA TRBJ1-2 15 TRBV7-2 TRBD1 CASRPEQGLENGYTF TGTGCCAGCAGACCAGAACAGGGGCTGGAGAATGGCTACACCTTC
NA TRBJ2-2 16 TRBV28 TRBD1 CASSRGTGLRTGELFF TGTGCCAGCAGTCGAGGGACAGGTCTTCGAACCGGGGAGCTGTTTTTT
NA TRBJ2-7 15 TRBV7-7 TRBD1 CASSPRQGAFGEQYF TGTGCCAGCAGCCCACGACAGGGGGCCTTCGGCGAGCAGTACTTC
NA TRBJ2-7 15 TRBV19 TRBD1 CASSIEAQGSYEQYF TGTGCCAGTAGTATAGAGGCACAGGGGTCCTACGAGCAGTACTTC
NA TRBJ2-1 12 TRBV6-5 NA CASSYSGRQQFF TGTGCCAGCAGTTACTCGGGACGGCAGCAGTTCTTC
once TRBJ1-4 14 TRBV5-8 NA CASSLYQTNEKLFF TGTGCCAGCAGCTTATACCAAACTAATGAAAAACTGTTTTTT
NA TRBJ2-3 16 TRBV7-2 NA CASSLGLSGITDTQYF TGTGCCAGCAGCTTAGGGCTTAGCGGAATCACAGATACGCAGTATTTT
NA TRBJ1-5 15 TRBV28 NA CASSLGGTSNQPQHF TGTGCCAGCAGTTTAGGCGGAACTAGCAATCAGCCCCAGCATTTT
NA TRBJ2-5 13 TRBV7-8 NA CASSLVGVKTQYF TGTGCCAGCAGCTTAGTGGGGGTCAAGACCCAGTACTTC
NA TRBJ2-1 16 TRBV5-1 TRBD2 CASSLGSGSSYNEQFF TGCGCCAGCAGCTTGGGTAGCGGGAGCTCCTACAATGAGCAGTTCTTC
NA TRBJ2-4 11 TRBV5-1 NA CASSLDGIQYF TGCGCCAGCAGCCTCGATGGCATTCAGTACTTC
NA TRBJ1-1 12 TRBV28 NA CASSELDTEAFF TGTGCCAGCAGTGAACTCGACACTGAAGCTTTCTTT
NA TRBJ2-3 16 TRBV4-2 TRBD2 CASSRRLAGVTDTQYF TGTGCCAGCAGCCGTAGGTTAGCGGGGGTCACAGATACGCAGTATTTT
NA TRBJ2-3 15 TRBV5-1 TRBD2 CASRMRREQVDTQYF TGCGCCAGCCGGATGCGGCGGGAGCAGGTAGATACGCAGTATTTT
NA TRBJ1-1 14 TRBV5-1 NA CASSQDPGRFEAFF TGCGCCAGCAGCCAGGATCCGGGACGTTTTGAAGCTTTCTTT
NA TRBJ2-2 18 TRBV9 TRBD2 CASSVDLAGGLFSGELFF TGTGCCAGCAGCGTAGACCTAGCGGGAGGGCTTTTTTCCGGGGAGCTGTTTTTT
NA TRBJ1-1 14 TRBV9 NA CASSAWDSATEAFF TGTGCCAGCAGCGCATGGGACTCCGCCACTGAAGCTTTCTTT
NA TRBJ2-2 14 TRBV7-9 TRBD1 CASRGQSSTGELFF TGTGCCAGCAGGGGACAGAGCAGCACCGGGGAGCTGTTTTTT
NA TRBJ2-3 15 TRBV27 TRBD1 CASSLTRTGKDTQYF TGTGCCAGCAGTTTAACCCGGACAGGGAAAGATACGCAGTATTTT
NA TRBJ2-3 12 TRBV30 NA CAWSLGADTQYF TGTGCCTGGAGTCTCGGGGCCGATACGCAGTATTTT
few TRBJ1-2 14 TRBV2 TRBD1 CASSGTGDRYGYTF TGTGCCAGCAGTGGTACAGGGGATCGCTATGGCTACACCTTC
NA TRBJ2-3 18 TRBV7-2 TRBD2 CASSKGTLAGGPADTQYF TGTGCCAGCAGCAAAGGCACCCTAGCGGGAGGGCCGGCAGATACGCAGTATTTT
NA TRBJ1-1 12 TRBV28 NA CASSLSYAEAFF TGTGCCAGCAGTTTAAGTTACGCTGAAGCTTTCTTT
NA TRBJ1-1 15 TRBV4-2 NA CASSPRTVMNTEAFF TGTGCCAGCAGCCCCCGGACAGTCATGAACACTGAAGCTTTCTTT
NA TRBJ1-2 15 TRBV19 NA CASRLDGVTNYGYTF TGTGCCAGTAGGCTCGACGGGGTAACTAACTATGGCTACACCTTC
NA TRBJ2-3 15 TRBV4-1 NA CASSHRGKSSDTQYF TGCGCCAGCAGCCATAGGGGCAAATCGTCAGATACGCAGTATTTT
NA TRBJ2-5 13 TRBV14 NA CASSQVRLETQYF TGTGCCAGCAGCCAAGTACGACTAGAGACCCAGTACTTC
NA TRBJ2-5 14 TRBV6-5 TRBD1 CASSYGQALGTQYF TGTGCCAGCAGTTACGGACAGGCGTTAGGGACCCAGTACTTC
NA TRBJ1-1 15 TRBV18 TRBD1 CASSAQTGESTEAFF TGTGCCAGCTCAGCGCAGACAGGGGAGAGCACTGAAGCTTTCTTT